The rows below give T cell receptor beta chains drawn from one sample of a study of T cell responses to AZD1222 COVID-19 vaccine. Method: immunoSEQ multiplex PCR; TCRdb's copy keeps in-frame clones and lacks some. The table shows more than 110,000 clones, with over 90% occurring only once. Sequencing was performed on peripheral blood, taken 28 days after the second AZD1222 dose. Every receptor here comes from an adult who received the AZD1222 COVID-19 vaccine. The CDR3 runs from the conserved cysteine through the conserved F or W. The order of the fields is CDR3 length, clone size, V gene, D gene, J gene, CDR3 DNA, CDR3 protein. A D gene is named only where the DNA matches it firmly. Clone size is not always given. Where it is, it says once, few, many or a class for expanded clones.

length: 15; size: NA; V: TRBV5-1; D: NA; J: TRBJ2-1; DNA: TGCGCCAGCAGCTTGTTCGGGGGCCAAGGCCCCGAGCAGTTCTTC; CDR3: CASSLFGGQGPEQFF
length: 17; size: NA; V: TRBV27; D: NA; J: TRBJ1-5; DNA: TGTGCCAGCAGTTTAATGGCCGGGAATAAGTTTAATCAGCCCCAGCATTTT; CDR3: CASSLMAGNKFNQPQHF
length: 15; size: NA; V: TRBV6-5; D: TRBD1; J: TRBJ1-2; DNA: TGTGCCAGCACCCCCGCCAGGGGGTTCAGCTATGGCTACACCTTC; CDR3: CASTPARGFSYGYTF
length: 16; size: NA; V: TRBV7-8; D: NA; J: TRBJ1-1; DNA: TGTGCCAGCAGCGCCGCCCGACAGGACATCTTCACTGAAGCTTTCTTT; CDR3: CASSAARQDIFTEAFF
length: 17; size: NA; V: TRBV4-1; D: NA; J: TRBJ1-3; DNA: TGCGCCAGCAGCCAAGATGACCCAGTCCGCTCTGGAAACACCATATATTTT; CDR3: CASSQDDPVRSGNTIYF
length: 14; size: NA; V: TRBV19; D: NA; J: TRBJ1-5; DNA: TGTGCCAGTAGCCCTACAGGGCGGGTTGAGCCCCAGCATTTT; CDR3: CASSPTGRVEPQHF
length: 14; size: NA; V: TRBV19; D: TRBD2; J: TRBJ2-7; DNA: TGTGCCAGTAGTACGGTAGCGGGTCCCTACGAGCAGTACTTC; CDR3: CASSTVAGPYEQYF
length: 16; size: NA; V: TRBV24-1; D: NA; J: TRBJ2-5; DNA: TGTGCCACCAGTGATTGGGGGTCAGCCTTACAAGAGACCCAGTACTTC; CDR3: CATSDWGSALQETQYF
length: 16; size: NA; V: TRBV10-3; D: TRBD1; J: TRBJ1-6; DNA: TGTGCCATCAGTGACCGCGGGGGACAGGCCGGCTCACCCCTCCACTTT; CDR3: CAISDRGGQAGSPLHF
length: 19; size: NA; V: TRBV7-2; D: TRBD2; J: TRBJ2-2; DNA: TGTGCCAGCAGCTCCTCCGAGGCGGAGCAACTAGCGGGAGCCGGGGAGCTGTTTTTT; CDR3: CASSSSEAEQLAGAGELFF
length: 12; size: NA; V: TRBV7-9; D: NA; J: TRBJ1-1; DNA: TGTGCCAGCAGCTTAGATGGGGGCAAAGCTTTCTTT; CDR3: CASSLDGGKAFF
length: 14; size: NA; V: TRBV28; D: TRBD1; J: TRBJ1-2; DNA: TGTGCCAGCAGTTTATTCCCCACAGGGGGGGGCTACACCTTC; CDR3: CASSLFPTGGGYTF
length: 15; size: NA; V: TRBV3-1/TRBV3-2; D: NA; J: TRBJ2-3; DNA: TGTGCCAGCAGCCCCACCCAGGGGGGATCAGATACGCAGTATTTT; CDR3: CASSPTQGGSDTQYF
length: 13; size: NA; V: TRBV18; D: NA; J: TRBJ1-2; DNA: TGTGCCAGCTCATCAGACCAAAACTATGGCTACACCTTC; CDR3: CASSSDQNYGYTF
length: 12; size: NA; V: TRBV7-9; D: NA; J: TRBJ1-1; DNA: TGTGCCAGCAGCTTATCGAACACTGAAGCTTTCTTT; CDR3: CASSLSNTEAFF
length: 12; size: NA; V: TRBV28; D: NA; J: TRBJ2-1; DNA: TGTGCCAGCAGTCCCTTAAATCTCGAGCAGTTCTTC; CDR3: CASSPLNLEQFF
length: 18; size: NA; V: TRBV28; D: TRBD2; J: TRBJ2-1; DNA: TGTGCCAGCAGTCCCCCGGGGGGGACTAGCGGGAGGGGCAATGAGCAGTTCTTC; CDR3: CASSPPGGTSGRGNEQFF
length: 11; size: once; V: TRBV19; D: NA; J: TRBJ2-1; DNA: TGTGCCAGTAGTACCCGCCATGAGCAGTTCTTC; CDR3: CASSTRHEQFF
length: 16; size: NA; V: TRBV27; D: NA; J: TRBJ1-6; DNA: TGTGCCAGCAGTCTTATTGTGGGAGGGAAGGGGTCACCCCTCCACTTT; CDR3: CASSLIVGGKGSPLHF
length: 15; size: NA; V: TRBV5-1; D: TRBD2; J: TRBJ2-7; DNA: TGCGCCAGCAGCTTGCCCGGGACTAGCGGGTACGAGCAGTACTTC; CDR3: CASSLPGTSGYEQYF
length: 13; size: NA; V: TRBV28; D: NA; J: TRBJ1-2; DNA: TGTGCCAGCAGCAAAGGGTTGGGGTATGGCTACACCTTC; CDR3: CASSKGLGYGYTF
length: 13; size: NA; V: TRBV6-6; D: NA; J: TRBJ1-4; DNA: TGTGCCAGCAGTTACCGAGACGTTGAAAAACTGTTTTTT; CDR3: CASSYRDVEKLFF
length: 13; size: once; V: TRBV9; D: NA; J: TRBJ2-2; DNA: TGTGCCAGCAGCGTAGAGATCACCGGGGAGCTGTTTTTT; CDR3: CASSVEITGELFF
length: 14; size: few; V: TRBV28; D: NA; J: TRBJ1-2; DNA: TGTGCCAGCAGTTTCGGGGGGGGTAACTATGGCTACACCTTC; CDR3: CASSFGGGNYGYTF
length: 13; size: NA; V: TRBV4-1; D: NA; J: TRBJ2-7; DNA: TGCGCCAGCAGTCCCGGGACACCCTACGAGCAGTACTTC; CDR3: CASSPGTPYEQYF
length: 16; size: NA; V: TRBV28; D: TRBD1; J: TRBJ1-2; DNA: TGTGCCAGCAGTTTAACTTGGGGGACAGGGGCTCATGGCTACACCTTC; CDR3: CASSLTWGTGAHGYTF